What follows are 25 T cell receptor beta chains derived from one specimen sequenced in a study of lymphopenia after photon versus proton radiotherapy. Some clones are missing from TCRdb's copy, which holds only in-frame ones; the method was immunoSEQ multiplex PCR. This sample has about 26,000 clones, with roughly 85% found just once. The starting material was peripheral blood, obtained from a patient treated with photon-based radiotherapy. All receptors come from a man younger than 40 with gastric cancer.

This clone is deemed medium-sized. J is TRBJ1-3 and V is TRBV4-3; D call uncertain. Germline V lookup: CDR1 LGHNA, CDR2 YSLEER. This CDR3 is 17 amino acids long. With 1 base removed from V and 2 bases from J, the gap between germline ends came to 15 bases. The CDR3 is CASSQAAEGSPGNTIYF. The CDR3 DNA reads as TGCGCCAGCAGCCAAGCGGCAGAAGGAAGCCCTGGAAACACCATATATTTT.

The chain couples TRBV11-2 to TRBJ1-1, with no clear D. Germline V gene data show CDR1 as SGHAT and CDR2 as FQNNGV. V lost 5 bases and J 0 bases, leaving 7 bases between the germline ends. CDR3 length equals 13 residues. The CDR3 loop reads CASSTRMNTEAFF. CDR3 coding DNA: TGTGCCAGCAGCACCAGAATGAACACTGAAGCTTTCTTT.

The chain is built from TRBV19 and TRBJ2-1; unclear D gene. Germline V gene data show CDR1 as LNHDA and CDR2 as SQIVND (reference sequence). V was pared by 5 bases and J by 7 bases, with 12 bases between. This CDR3 is 13 amino acids long. The CDR3 sequence: CASSSHSRNEQFF. The CDR3 DNA follows: TGTGCCAGTAGTTCACATTCTAGAAATGAGCAGTTCTTC.

The chain links TRBV5-1 to TRBJ2-3; possible D gene TRBD2, 6 bases. The CDR3 consists of 16 residues. From germline, CDR1 is SGHRS and CDR2 YFSETQ. Trimming pared 0 bases from V and 6 bases from J, leaving 17 bases between. CDR3 nucleotides: TGCGCCAGCAGCTTGGCCCGGCGGGGCCTCGACGATACGCAGTATTTT. This sequence encodes CASSLARRGLDDTQYF.

The rearrangement joins TRBV6-6 to TRBJ2-3; 8 bases agree with TRBD2. V dropped 5 bases and J dropped 7; count of bases not matched to a gene: 2. Looked up from germline, CDR1 is MNHNY and CDR2 is SVGAGI (reference sequence). This CDR3 comprises 12 residues. CDR3 sequence (DNA): TGTGCCAGCAGTCCGGGAGGGTATACGCAGTATTTT. The encoded protein is CASSPGGYTQYF.

V usage is TRBV5-4 and J usage is TRBJ2-5; unclear D gene. The CDR3 has 15 residues. Germline values: CDR1 SGHNT, CDR2 YYREEE (reference sequence). V lost 4 bases, J lost 2 bases, and 15 bases lay in between. CDR3 nucleotides: TGTGCCAGCAGCCAAGATCGTGAAAGTCAAGAGACCCAGTACTTC. Its protein product is CASSQDRESQETQYF.

The genes are TRBV28 and TRBJ2-7; D is unclear. This CDR3 has 16 amino acids. Germline assignment: CDR1 MDHEN and CDR2 SYDVKM. V lost 3 bases to trimming and J lost 0 bases, with 15 bases between them. This CDR3 reads CASSFDLAGLSYEQYF. In DNA form, the CDR3 reads TGTGCCAGCAGTTTCGATTTGGCAGGTCTCTCCTACGAGCAGTACTTC.

The gene calls are TRBV2 and TRBJ2-4; 7 nucleotides match TRBD1. The germline V gene has CDR1 SNHLY and CDR2 FYNNEI. V shed 8 bases and J 3 bases; nucleotides not matched to a gene: 7. The CDR3 is 14 amino acids. CDR3 in amino acids: CASLNRGIKNIQYF. The CDR3 DNA is TGTGCCAGCCTTAACAGGGGAATCAAAAACATTCAGTACTTC.

J is TRBJ1-4 and V is TRBV5-5; TRBD1 is a possible D gene (5 bases). The CDR3 loop spans 15 amino acids. The germline V gene has CDR1 SGHKS and CDR2 YYEKEE (reference sequence). With 0 bases removed from V and 4 bases from J, the gap between germline ends came to 10 bases. The CDR3 DNA follows: TGTGCCAGCAGCTTGGGGGGCCAACGTAATGAAAAACTGTTTTTT. The encoded protein is CASSLGGQRNEKLFF.

The V call is TRBV4-3, the J call TRBJ2-1; 7 bases are shared with TRBD2. CDR1 LGHNA and CDR2 YSLEER come from the germline V gene. The CDR3 sequence is 15 residues long. V lost 1 base and J lost 3; bases outside the gene matches: 3. CDR3 nucleotides: TGCGCCAGCAGCCAAGCCAGGGACTACTACAATGAGCAGTTCTTC. Residues: CASSQARDYYNEQFF.

The rearrangement joins TRBV11-3 to TRBJ1-1; D not resolved. Germline V lookup: CDR1 SGHNT, CDR2 YENEEA. V lost 2 bases to trimming and J lost 1 base, with 8 bases between them. The CDR3 is 14 amino acids. In DNA form, the CDR3 reads TGTGCCAGCAGCTTACCGACTGGGAACACTGAAGCTTTCTTT. Translation: CASSLPTGNTEAFF. Variable domain in full (rest from reference TRBV11-3 and TRBJ1-1): EAGVVQSPRYKIIEKKQPVAFWCNPISGHNTLYWYLQNLGQGPELLIRYENEEAVDDSQLPKDRFSAERLKGVDSTLKIQPAELGDSAVYLCASSLPTGNTEAFFGQGTRLTVV.

This clone showed up just once. The CDR3 reads CASSLSNQEEAFF. The CDR3 nucleotides read TGTGCCAGCAGTCTCTCGAACCAGGAGGAAGCTTTCTTT. This chain joins TRBV6-5 and TRBJ1-1; no clear D gene. Germline lookup yields CDR1 MNHEY and CDR2 SVGAGI. Trimming removed 5 bases from V and 8 bases from J, with 15 bases in between. The CDR3 is made up of 13 amino acids.

The chain couples TRBV12-5 to TRBJ2-3, with a tentative D call TRBD2 (6 bases). Germline CDR1 reads LGHNT; CDR2 reads FRNRAP. The CDR3 is made up of 16 amino acids. V was trimmed by 2 bases and J by 0 bases, leaving 12 bases between them. In DNA, the CDR3 is TGTGCTAGTGGTTTGAACGATGCGGGGAGCACAGATACGCAGTATTTT. Translating it yields CASGLNDAGSTDTQYF. Supplemented by reference TRBV12-5 and TRBJ2-3, the full variable domain reads DARVTQTPRHKVTEMGQEVTMRCQPILGHNTVFWYRQTMMQGLELLAYFRNRAPLDDSGMPKDRFSAEMPDATLATLKIQPSEPRDSAVYFCASGLNDAGSTDTQYFGPGTRLTVL.

Worth noting for this clone: The junction departs from the called germline gene at one end, perhaps through a read error. In DNA form, the CDR3 reads TGTGCCAGCAGCTTGGCCGGGACACCCCCTCGCCGGAGGTCTTTT. Its protein product is CASSLAGTPPRRRSF. This chain joins TRBV5-4 and TRBJ1-5; D is perhaps TRBD1 (6 bases). Per germline, CDR1 SGHNT and CDR2 YYREEE (reference sequence). The CDR3 totals 15 residues.

The chain uses TRBV5-1 and TRBJ2-1, with 9 bases aligning to TRBD2. Losses at the gene ends were 3 bases for V and 2 bases for J; bases not matched to a gene: 3. The CDR3 covers 15 residues. CDR1 SGHRS and CDR2 YFSETQ come from the germline V gene. CDR3 sequence (DNA): TGCGCCAGCAGCTCTAGCGGGGTGCCCTACAATGAGCAGTTCTTC. Amino acid sequence: CASSSSGVPYNEQFF.

V gene TRBV5-1 combines with J gene TRBJ2-1, with D maybe TRBD1 (6 bases). CDR1 is SGHRS, CDR2 YFSETQ, per germline. V was cut by 0 bases and J by 6 bases, with 19 bases left in between. The CDR3 spans 17 residues. This CDR3 reads CASSLALVRGITNEQFF. CDR3 nucleotide sequence: TGCGCCAGCAGCTTGGCCCTCGTCAGGGGTATCACCAATGAGCAGTTCTTC.

This chain links TRBV18 with TRBJ1-4; the match to TRBD1 covers 8 bases. The germline V gene has CDR1 KGHSH and CDR2 LQKENI. V dropped 8 bases and J dropped 6; count of bases not matched to a gene: 23. The CDR3 runs to 19 residues. CDR3 in DNA: TGTGCCAGCCCACTGTCGGGACAGGAAGGTTTGGTGGTTGATGAAAAACTGTTTTTT. This translates into CASPLSGQEGLVVDEKLFF. The full variable domain, with the rest looked up from reference TRBV18 and TRBJ1-4, is NAGVMQNPRHLVRRRGQEARLRCSPMKGHSHVYWYRQLPEEGLKFMVYLQKENIIDESGMPKERFSAEFPKEGPSILRIQQVVRGDSAAYFCASPLSGQEGLVVDEKLFFGSGTQLSVL.

This clone occurred once. The chain links TRBV2 to TRBJ1-5; 8 positions agree with TRBD1. From germline, CDR1 is SNHLY and CDR2 FYNNEI. The CDR3 is made up of 15 amino acids. Unmatched junction bases numbered 6, after V lost 5 bases and J lost 3 bases. CDR3 sequence (DNA): TGTGCCAGCAGTTTCGACAGGGGAAACAATCAGCCCCAGCATTTT. Amino acid sequence: CASSFDRGNNQPQHF.

DNA for the CDR3: TGTGCCAGCGAAGGGACCCCTGCCTACAATGAGCAGTTCTTC. It is translated as CASEGTPAYNEQFF. The gene calls are TRBV25-1 and TRBJ2-1, with D perhaps assigned TRBD1 or TRBD2 (5 bases each). The ends were cut back, 8 bases at V and 2 bases at J, with 13 bases in the middle. CDR1 and CDR2 from the germline V gene are MGHDK and SYGVNS. The CDR3 consists of 14 residues.

V gene TRBV6-1 combines with J gene TRBJ1-2, with D tentatively TRBD1 (6 bases). Trimming took off 6 bases at V and 3 bases at J, with 14 bases between the two ends. Germline values: CDR1 MNHNS, CDR2 SASEGT. The CDR3 extends over 14 amino acids. In DNA, the CDR3 is TGTGCCAGCAGATACGACAGGACTGACTATGGCTACACCTTC. It specifies CASRYDRTDYGYTF.

This chain joins TRBV5-4 and TRBJ2-7, with a possible D match to TRBD1 (5 bases). Trimming shortened V by 4 bases and J by 0 bases, and 11 bases separated the two germline ends. CDR3 length: 14 residues. The germline V gene encodes CDR1 SGHNT and CDR2 YYREEE (reference sequence). CDR3: CASSRIDSSYEQYF. CDR3 DNA sequence: TGTGCCAGCAGCAGAATAGACAGCTCCTACGAGCAGTACTTC. The whole variable domain, filled in from reference TRBV5-4 and TRBJ2-7, reads ETGVTQSPTHLIKTRGQQVTLRCSSQSGHNTVSWYQQALGQGPQFIFQYYREEENGRGNFPPRFSGLQFPNYSSELNVNALELDDSALYLCASSRIDSSYEQYFGPGTRLTVT.

The CDR3 nucleotides read TGTGCCAGTAGTAGACAAGGGGGGTACAATCAGCCCCAGCATTTT. It encodes CASSRQGGYNQPQHF. V and J are TRBV19 and TRBJ1-5; a possible D gene is TRBD1 (6 bases). This CDR3 comprises 15 residues. Germline V gene sequence: CDR1 LNHDA, CDR2 SQIVND (reference sequence). The ends were cut back, 4 bases at V and 3 bases at J, with 13 bases in the middle.

J is TRBJ2-1 and V is TRBV7-9; D is perhaps TRBD2 (7 bases). CDR1 and CDR2 (germline): SEHNR, FQNEAQ (reference sequence). V lost 2 bases to trimming and J lost 0 bases, with 14 bases between them. The CDR3 is 17 residues long. The CDR3: CASSLRGGLSSYNEQFF. As DNA, the CDR3 is TGTGCCAGCAGCTTAAGGGGGGGCCTTAGCTCCTACAATGAGCAGTTCTTC.

The chain joins TRBV11-2 to TRBJ1-1; D is uncertain. CDR1 and CDR2 from the germline V gene are SGHAT and FQNNGV. The CDR3 has 14 amino acids. With 2 bases removed from V and 0 bases from J, the gap between germline ends came to 7 bases. DNA of the CDR3: TGTGCCAGCAGCTTATGGGCACTGAACACTGAAGCTTTCTTT. Its protein is CASSLWALNTEAFF.

The V and J genes are TRBV23-1 and TRBJ1-2; 8 positions match TRBD1. TRBV23-1 has ORF status, its function being uncertain. The CDR3 is 18 residues long. With V trimmed by 9 bases and J by 3 bases, 21 bases remained unmatched. Written as DNA, the CDR3 is TGCGCCAGTAAATATCTCAATCCGCCAGGGGGCGCCGACTATGGCTACACCTTC. Translated, it gives CASKYLNPPGGADYGYTF.